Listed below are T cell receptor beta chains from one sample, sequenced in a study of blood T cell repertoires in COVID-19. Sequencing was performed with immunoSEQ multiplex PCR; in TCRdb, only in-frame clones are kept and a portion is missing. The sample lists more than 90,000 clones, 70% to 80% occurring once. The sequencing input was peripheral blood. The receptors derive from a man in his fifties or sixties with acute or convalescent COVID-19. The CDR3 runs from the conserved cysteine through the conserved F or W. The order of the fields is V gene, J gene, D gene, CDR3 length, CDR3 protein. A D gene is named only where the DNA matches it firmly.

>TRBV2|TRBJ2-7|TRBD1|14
CASSDRGRYYEQYF
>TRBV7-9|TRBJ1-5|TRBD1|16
CASSLGTGGSNQPQHF
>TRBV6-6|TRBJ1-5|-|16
CASSYSNRVVGQPQHF
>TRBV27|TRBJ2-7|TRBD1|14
CASSHTGQGYEQYF
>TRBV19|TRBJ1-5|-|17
CASSISLNAGWNQPQHF
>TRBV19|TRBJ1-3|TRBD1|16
CASRRQGLDSGNTIYF
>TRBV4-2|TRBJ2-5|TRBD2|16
CASSQRLAGEGETQYF
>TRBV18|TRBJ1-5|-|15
CASSPEGHSNQPQHF
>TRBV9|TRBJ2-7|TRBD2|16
CASSVDGSGSKNEQYF
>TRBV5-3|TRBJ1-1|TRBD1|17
CARSLAYRDRGNTEAFF
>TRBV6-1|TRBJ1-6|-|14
CASSERGKYSPLHF
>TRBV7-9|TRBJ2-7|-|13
CASSSGVTYEQYF
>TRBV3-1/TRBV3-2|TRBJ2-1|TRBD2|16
CASSQDPQRGRNEQFF
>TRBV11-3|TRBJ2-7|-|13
CASSFGGPYEQYF
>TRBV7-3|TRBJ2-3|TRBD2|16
CASSLKAGGFTDTQYF
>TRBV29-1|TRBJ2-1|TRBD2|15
CSALSGEGSYNEQFF
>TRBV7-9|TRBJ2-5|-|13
CASTPEPGETQYF
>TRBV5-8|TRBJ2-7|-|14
CASSLNRKAKEQYF
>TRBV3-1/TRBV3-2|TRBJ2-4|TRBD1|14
CASSPRDRVNIQYF
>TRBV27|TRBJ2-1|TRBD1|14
CASSFPGGFNEQFF
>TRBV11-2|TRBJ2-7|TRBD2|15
CASSYAGGGTYEQYF
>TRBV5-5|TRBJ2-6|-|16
CASSARVLGGANVLTF